This TCR beta chain was documented in a study of early T cells in non-severe SARS-CoV-2 infection. For the study at large: Investigators sequenced bulk RNA drawn from unsorted whole blood, and chains remained unpaired.

Broader study findings: The study's VDJdb matching favored anti-spike CD8 responses and missed private and CD4 specificities.

Trimming removed 3 bases from V and 4 bases from J; junction bases left unmatched: 3. The CDR3 spans 14 residues. Germline CDR1 and CDR2: SEHNR and FQNEAQ (reference sequence). Unique molecular identifiers (one per individual cDNA molecule) were attached. TCRdb recomputed calls from the 5' RACE reads with MiXCR, one row per CDR3 protein. This table holds more than 45,000 distinct CDR3 sequences, roughly an eighth found once. In regard to this clonotype: No antigen is known for it.

This chain links TRBV7-9 with TRBJ2-3; 8 nucleotides agree with TRBD2. Sequencing was performed on whole blood. This clonotype was obtained from an adult who was a healthcare worker with PCR-confirmed SARS-CoV-2 infection or an uninfected control (not recorded which). The CDR3 coding sequence is TGTGCCAGCAGCTTTAGCGGGATTCCAGATACGCAGTATTTT. Translation gives CASSFSGIPDTQYF.